These 7 T cell receptor beta chains were all obtained from the same sample, sequenced in a study of CXCR3-negative and CXCR3-positive naive CD8 T cells. Preparation of TRB cDNA libraries relied on 5' RACE carrying UMI labels. Using the 5' RACE reads, TCRdb records one entry per CDR3 protein without DNA. This sample contains 100,000 to 150,000 distinct CDR3 sequences. The sample comprised naive CXCR3- CD8+ T cells from blood. The subset: CD45RO-CCR7+CD27+CD95- naive CD8+ T cells lacking CXCR3 (TNR3-). These receptors were collected from a human donor in good health. Some clones in this sample may be carry-over from other donors' samples.

The chain carries TRBV6-2 or TRBV6-3 and TRBJ2-1; TCRdb picks TRBD2, but there is no DNA to check that call. The CDR3 totals 16 residues. Per the germline V gene, CDR1 is MNHEY and CDR2 is SVGEGT. The CDR3 sequence: CASSYVAGGPYNEQFF.

J is TRBJ2-7 and V is TRBV6-6. Germline values: CDR1 MNHNY, CDR2 SVGAGI (reference sequence). The CDR3 is 15 residues long. CDR3 region: CASSYWTGSPYEQYF.

The V and J genes are TRBV4-1 and TRBJ2-6. CDR1 is MGHRA and CDR2 is YSYEKL in the germline V gene. The CDR3 runs to 19 residues. This CDR3 is CASSQGGLELSSGANVLTF.

The chain employs TRBV5-1 and TRBJ1-1; TCRdb indicates TRBD1, and absent DNA this call remains unverified. Germline CDR1 SGHRS, CDR2 YFSETQ. The CDR3 is made up of 14 amino acids. This CDR3 reads CASSGGTVETEAFF.

This chain links TRBV15 with TRBJ2-1; no DNA is available, so the TRBD1 call from TCRdb remains unchecked. There are 15 residues in the CDR3. The germline V gene has CDR1 LNHNV and CDR2 YYDKDF (reference sequence). The CDR3 here is CASSAYSGVDNEQFF.

CDR3 sequence reads: CASNTGAGTGVNEQFF. The genes are TRBV28 and TRBJ2-1; the TCRdb call, TRBD1, lacks DNA for checking. The germline CDR1 and CDR2 sequences are MDHEN and SYDVKM. This CDR3 is built from 16 residues.

The V call is TRBV6-5, the J call TRBJ2-1. In germline, CDR1 is MNHEY, CDR2 SVGAGI. This CDR3 spans 14 amino acids. The CDR3 protein is CASSTGGAYNEQFF.